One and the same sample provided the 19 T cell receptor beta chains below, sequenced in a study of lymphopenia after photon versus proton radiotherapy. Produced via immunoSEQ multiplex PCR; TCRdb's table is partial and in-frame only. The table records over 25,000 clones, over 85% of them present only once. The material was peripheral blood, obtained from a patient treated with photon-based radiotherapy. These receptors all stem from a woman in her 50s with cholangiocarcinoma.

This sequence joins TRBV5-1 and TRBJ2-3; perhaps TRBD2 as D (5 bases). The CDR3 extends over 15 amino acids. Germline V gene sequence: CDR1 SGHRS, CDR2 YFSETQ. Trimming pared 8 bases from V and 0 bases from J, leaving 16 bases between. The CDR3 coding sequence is TGCGCCAGTTCACCACTAGGTCTTAGCACAGATACGCAGTATTTT. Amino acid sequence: CASSPLGLSTDTQYF.

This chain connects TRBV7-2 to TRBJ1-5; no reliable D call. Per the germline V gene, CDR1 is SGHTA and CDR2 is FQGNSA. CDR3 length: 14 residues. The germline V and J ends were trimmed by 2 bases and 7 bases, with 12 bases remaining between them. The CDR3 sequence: CASSLPGRGQPQHF. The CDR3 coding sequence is TGTGCCAGCAGCTTACCGGGCCGTGGGCAGCCCCAGCATTTT.

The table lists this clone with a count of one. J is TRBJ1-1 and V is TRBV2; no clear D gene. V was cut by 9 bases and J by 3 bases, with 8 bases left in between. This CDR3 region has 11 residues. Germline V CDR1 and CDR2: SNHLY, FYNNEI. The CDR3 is CASKVYTEAFF. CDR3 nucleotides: TGTGCCAGTAAGGTGTACACTGAAGCTTTCTTT.

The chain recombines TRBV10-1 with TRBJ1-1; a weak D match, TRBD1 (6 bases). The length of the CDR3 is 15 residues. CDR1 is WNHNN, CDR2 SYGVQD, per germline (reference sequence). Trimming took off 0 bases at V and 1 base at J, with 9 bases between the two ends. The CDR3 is CASSESMTGNTEAFF. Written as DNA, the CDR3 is TGCGCCAGCAGTGAGTCGATGACAGGGAACACTGAAGCTTTCTTT.

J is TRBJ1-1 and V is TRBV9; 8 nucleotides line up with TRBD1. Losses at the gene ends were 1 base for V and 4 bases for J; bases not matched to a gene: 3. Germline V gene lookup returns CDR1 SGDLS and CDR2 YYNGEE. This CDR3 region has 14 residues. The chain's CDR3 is CASSVQGASTEAFF. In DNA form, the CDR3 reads TGTGCCAGCAGCGTACAGGGGGCGAGCACTGAAGCTTTCTTT.

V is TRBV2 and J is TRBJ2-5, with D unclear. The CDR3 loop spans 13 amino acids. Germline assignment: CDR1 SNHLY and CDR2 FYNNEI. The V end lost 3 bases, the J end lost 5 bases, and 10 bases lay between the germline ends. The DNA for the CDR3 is TGTGCCAGCAGTGATCTACTGAGGGAGACCCAGTACTTC. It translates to CASSDLLRETQYF.

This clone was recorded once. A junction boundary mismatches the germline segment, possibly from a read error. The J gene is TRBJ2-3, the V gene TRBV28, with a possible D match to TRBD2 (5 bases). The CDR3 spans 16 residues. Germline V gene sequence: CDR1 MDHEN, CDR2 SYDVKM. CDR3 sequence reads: CASSPGRARRESVVSF. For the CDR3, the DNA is TGTGCCAGCAGTCCGGGAAGGGCAAGGCGTGAGAGCGTGGTATCTTTT.

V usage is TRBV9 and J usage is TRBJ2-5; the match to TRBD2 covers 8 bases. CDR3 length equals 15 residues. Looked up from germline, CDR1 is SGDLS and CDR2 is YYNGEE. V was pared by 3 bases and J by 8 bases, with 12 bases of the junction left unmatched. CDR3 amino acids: CASSARVAGSETQYF. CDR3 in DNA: TGTGCCAGCAGCGCCCGGGTAGCGGGGTCTGAAACCCAGTACTTC.

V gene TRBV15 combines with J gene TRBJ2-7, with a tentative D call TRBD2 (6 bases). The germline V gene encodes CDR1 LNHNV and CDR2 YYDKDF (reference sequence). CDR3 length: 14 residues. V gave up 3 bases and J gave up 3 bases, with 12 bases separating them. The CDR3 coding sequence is TGTGCCACCAGCAGCGGGGGACCAGGCTACGAGCAGTACTTC. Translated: CATSSGGPGYEQYF.

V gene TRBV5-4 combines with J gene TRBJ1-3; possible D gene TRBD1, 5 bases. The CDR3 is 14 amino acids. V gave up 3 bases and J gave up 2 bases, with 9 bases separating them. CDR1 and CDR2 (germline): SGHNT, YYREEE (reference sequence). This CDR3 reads CASSSQGTGNTIYF. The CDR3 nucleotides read TGTGCCAGCAGCTCCCAGGGAACTGGAAACACCATATATTTT.

As DNA, the CDR3 is TGTGCCAGCAGCCGTCGGAGGGGGGGCCCCTACGAGCAGTACTTC. As protein: CASSRRRGGPYEQYF. The genes are TRBV5-6 and TRBJ2-7; the D gene is possibly TRBD2 (7 bases). This CDR3 spans 15 amino acids. Trimming stripped 4 bases from V and 2 bases from J, with 16 bases between. CDR1 is SGHDT, CDR2 YYEEEE, per germline.

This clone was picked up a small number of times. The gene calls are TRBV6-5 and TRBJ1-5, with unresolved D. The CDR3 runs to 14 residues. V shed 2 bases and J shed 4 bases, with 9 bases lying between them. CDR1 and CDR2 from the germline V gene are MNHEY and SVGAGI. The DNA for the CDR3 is TGTGCCAGCAGTTACGGAGGGCGGAATCAGCCCCAGCATTTT. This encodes CASSYGGRNQPQHF.

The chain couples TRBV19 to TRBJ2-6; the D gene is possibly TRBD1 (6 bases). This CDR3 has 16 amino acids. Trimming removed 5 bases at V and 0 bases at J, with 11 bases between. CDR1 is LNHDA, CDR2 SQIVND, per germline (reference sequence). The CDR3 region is CASSLGTNSGANVLTF. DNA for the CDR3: TGTGCCAGTAGTCTAGGGACAAACTCTGGGGCCAACGTCCTGACTTTC.

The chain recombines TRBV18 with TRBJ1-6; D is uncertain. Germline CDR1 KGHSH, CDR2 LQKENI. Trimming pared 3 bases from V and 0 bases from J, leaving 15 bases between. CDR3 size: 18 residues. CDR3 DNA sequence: TGTGCCAGCTCACCCGGCCTCGGTTTGAGCTCCTATAATTCACCCCTCCACTTT. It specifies CASSPGLGLSSYNSPLHF. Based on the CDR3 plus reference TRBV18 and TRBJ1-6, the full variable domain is NAGVMQNPRHLVRRRGQEARLRCSPMKGHSHVYWYRQLPEEGLKFMVYLQKENIIDESGMPKERFSAEFPKEGPSILRIQQVVRGDSAAYFCASSPGLGLSSYNSPLHFGNGTRLTVT.

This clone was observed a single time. CDR3 nucleotides: TGTGCCAGCTCACCACCGGATAAGTCACAAGCTTTCTTT. It translates to CASSPPDKSQAFF. This chain uses TRBV18 with TRBJ1-1, with D uncertain. With 0 bases removed from V and 9 bases from J, the gap between germline ends came to 11 bases. Per germline, CDR1 KGHSH and CDR2 LQKENI. The CDR3 runs 13 residues.

The CDR3 region is CASIDPSGNTIYF. In DNA, the CDR3 is TGTGCCAGCATAGATCCCTCTGGAAACACCATATATTTT. The V and J genes are TRBV6-5 and TRBJ1-3; D unresolved. V lost 7 bases and J 0 bases, leaving 7 bases between the germline ends. The germline V gene has CDR1 MNHEY and CDR2 SVGAGI. The CDR3 length is 13 residues.

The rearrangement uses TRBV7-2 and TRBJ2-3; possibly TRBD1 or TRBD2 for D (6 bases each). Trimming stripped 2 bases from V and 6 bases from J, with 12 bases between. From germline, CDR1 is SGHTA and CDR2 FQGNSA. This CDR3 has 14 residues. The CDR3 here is CASSLMRGRDTQYF. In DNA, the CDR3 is TGTGCCAGCAGCTTAATGAGGGGGAGGGATACGCAGTATTTT. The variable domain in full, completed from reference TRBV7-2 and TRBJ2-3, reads GAGVSQSPSNKVTEKGKDVELRCDPISGHTALYWYRQSLGQGLEFLIYFQGNSAPDKSGLPSDRFSAERTGGSVSTLTIQRTQQEDSAVYLCASSLMRGRDTQYFGPGTRLTVL.

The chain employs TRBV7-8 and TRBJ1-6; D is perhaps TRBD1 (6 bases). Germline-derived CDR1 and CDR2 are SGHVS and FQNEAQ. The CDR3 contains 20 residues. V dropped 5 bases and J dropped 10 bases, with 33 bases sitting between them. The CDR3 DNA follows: TGTGCCAGCAGCCCCTTCAAGAGTGGGGACAAGGATGGGCGGGGCTCACCCCTCCACTTT. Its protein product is CASSPFKSGDKDGRGSPLHF.

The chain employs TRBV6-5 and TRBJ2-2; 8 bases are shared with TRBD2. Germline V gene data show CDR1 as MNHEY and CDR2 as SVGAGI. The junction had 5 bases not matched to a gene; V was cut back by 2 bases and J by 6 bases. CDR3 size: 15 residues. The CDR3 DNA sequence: TGTGCCAGCAGTTACCAAAGACTAGCGTCCGGGGAGCTGTTTTTT. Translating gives CASSYQRLASGELFF.